The source of this T cell receptor (beta chain) is a study of blood T cell repertoires in COVID-19. Germline values: CDR1 LNHDA, CDR2 SQIVND (reference sequence). CDR3 length: 14 amino acids. With 6 bases clipped from V and 2 bases from J, the junction kept 4 bases outside the gene matches. In the source study's methods: For nucleated cells, counts were estimated from reference gene primer amplification. The table came from immunoSEQ multiplex PCR; TCRdb's copy has only in-frame clones and leaves some out. V, J and clone size are taken as reported in that table, and D and trimming were inferred from the DNA itself. Of about 98,000 clones listed, over 70% are singletons.

This chain joins TRBV19 and TRBJ2-7; 10 nucleotides align to TRBD2. Sequences were obtained from peripheral blood. The origin of this receptor is a woman older than 75 with acute or convalescent COVID-19. CDR3 amino acids: CASRKRGGTYEQYF. CDR3 nucleotides: TGTGCCAGTAGAAAGCGGGGGGGGACCTACGAGCAGTACTTC.